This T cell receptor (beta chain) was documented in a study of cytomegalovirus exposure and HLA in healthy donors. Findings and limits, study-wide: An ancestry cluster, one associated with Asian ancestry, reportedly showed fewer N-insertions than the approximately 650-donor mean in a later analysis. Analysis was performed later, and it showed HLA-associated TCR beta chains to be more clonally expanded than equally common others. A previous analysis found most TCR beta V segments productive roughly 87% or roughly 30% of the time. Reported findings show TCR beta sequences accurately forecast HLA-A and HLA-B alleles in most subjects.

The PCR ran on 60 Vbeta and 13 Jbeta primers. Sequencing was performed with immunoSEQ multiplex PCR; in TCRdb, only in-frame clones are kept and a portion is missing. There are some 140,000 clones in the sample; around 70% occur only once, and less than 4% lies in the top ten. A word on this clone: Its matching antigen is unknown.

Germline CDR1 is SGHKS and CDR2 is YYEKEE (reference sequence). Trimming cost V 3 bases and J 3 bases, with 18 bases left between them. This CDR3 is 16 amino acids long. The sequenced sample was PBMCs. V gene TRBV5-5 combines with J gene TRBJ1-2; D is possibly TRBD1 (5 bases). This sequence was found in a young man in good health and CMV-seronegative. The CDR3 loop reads CASSSQTGWGDYGYTF. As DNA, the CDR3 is TGTGCCAGCAGCTCCCAAACAGGATGGGGGGACTATGGCTACACCTTC.